These T cell receptor beta chains were read from a single sample in a study of blood T cells in healthy people across ages. TCRdb recomputed calls from the 5' RACE reads with MiXCR, one row per CDR3 protein. The sample has 1.5 million to 2 million distinct CDR3 sequences, roughly 32% seen once. The sequenced material came from blood. The receptors derive from a woman in her twenties or thirties in good health. The CDR3 runs from the conserved cysteine through the conserved F or W. D genes are given only for firm matches. Clone size is not always given. Where it is, it says once, few, many or a class for expanded clones.

>TRBJ1-2|TRBV13|once|.
TGTGCCAGCAGCCATAAATGGACAGAAGACCCCGACTACACCTTC
CASSHKWTEDPDYTF
>TRBJ2-3|TRBV11-2|once|.
TGTGTCAGCAGCTTAGAGGCAGGGCGGAAAACAGATACGCAGTATTTT
CVSSLEAGRKTDTQYF
>TRBJ1-1|TRBV10-3|.|TRBD1
TGTGCCATCAGGGGACAGGCTTCGAACACTGAAGCTTTCTTT
CAIRGQASNTEAFF
>TRBJ1-1|TRBV29-1|few|TRBD1
TGCAGCGTTGAAAGACAGGGGGTTGGGAACACTGAAGCTTTCTTT
CSVERQGVGNTEAFF
>TRBJ1-4|TRBV20-1|.|TRBD1
TGCAGTGCTAGCCTCTTAGGGACAGGGGGTCTCTCAACTAATGAAAAACTGTTTTTT
CSASLLGTGGLSTNEKLFF
>TRBJ2-1|TRBV20-1|.|TRBD2
TGCAGTGCTAGACGTCCGGGACTAGGTTTTTACAATGAGCAGTTCTTC
CSARRPGLGFYNEQFF
>TRBJ2-1|TRBV7-9|.|.
TGTGCCAGCAGCCAGCCGGGGGAGCAGTTCTTC
CASSQPGEQFF
>TRBJ2-1|TRBV5-1|many|TRBD1
TGCGCCAGCAGCCCCCGGGACAGCGGCGGTGAGCAGTTCTTC
CASSPRDSGGEQFF
>TRBJ2-7|TRBV5-1|.|TRBD2
TGCGCCAGCAGCTTGGTTAGCGGGGGGGCCCACGAGCAGTACTTC
CASSLVSGGAHEQYF
>TRBJ1-1|TRBV5-1|few|.
TGCGCCAGCAGCTTGTTTGGGGAATCCATGAACACTGAAGCTTTCTTT
CASSLFGESMNTEAFF
>TRBJ2-7|TRBV4-2|many|.
TGTGCCAGCAGCCAAGTCCAGGGTAGGGACACCGAGCAGTACTTC
CASSQVQGRDTEQYF
>TRBJ1-6|TRBV27|.|.
TGTGCCAGCAGTTTATTAGACCCAGGGCAGGGATCACCCCTCCACTTT
CASSLLDPGQGSPLHF
>TRBJ2-7|TRBV5-6|.|.
TGTGCCGGCAGCTTGGCCGGGACCAGCGAGCAGTACTTC
CAGSLAGTSEQYF
>TRBJ1-2|TRBV9|few|.
TGTGCCAGCAGCGTAGTGCGGGGTGATGGTGGCTACACCTTC
CASSVVRGDGGYTF